These T cell receptor beta chains were read from a single sample in a study of blood T cell repertoires in COVID-19. Generated by immunoSEQ multiplex PCR, the TCRdb table keeps only in-frame clones and is missing some. The repertoire holds 450,000 to 600,000 clones, with approximately 86% as singletons. The sample comprised PBMCs or T cells enriched from blood (not recorded which). These receptors all come from a woman aged 18 to 35 who had recovered from COVID-19. Each CDR3 is given with its conserved first and last residue. The D gene is left open where the match is weak. A clone size is listed for some rows: how often the clone was seen (once, few, many), or a class if it is expanded.

cdr3_length d_call clone_size j_call v_call cdr3_nt cdr3_aa
13 NA once TRBJ2-7 TRBV28 TGTGCCAGCTCCAATGGGGCCTCCTACGAGCAGTACTTC CASSNGASYEQYF
13 TRBD1 NA TRBJ1-1 TRBV12-5 TGTGCTAGTGGTCCCACAGGGGGGGCTGAAGCTTTCTTT CASGPTGGAEAFF
15 NA NA TRBJ2-1 TRBV30 TGTGCCTGGAGTGTAGGGGAAAGGCAGAACAATGAGCAGTTCTTC CAWSVGERQNNEQFF
16 TRBD1 NA TRBJ2-7 TRBV7-9 TGTGCCAGCAGCTCTCTCCGCGGGACAGGTTTCTACGAGCAGTACTTC CASSSLRGTGFYEQYF
12 NA few TRBJ1-2 TRBV30 TGTGCCTGGGGCAGGGGAGTCGTTGGCTACACCTTC CAWGRGVVGYTF
15 NA NA TRBJ2-3 TRBV4-1 TGCGCCAGCAGCCAAGCAGGGCTGGGCGCAGATACGCAGTATTTT CASSQAGLGADTQYF
14 TRBD1 NA TRBJ2-7 TRBV9 TGTGCCAGCAGCGCCCGACAGGGGGTGGACGAGCAGTACTTC CASSARQGVDEQYF
14 NA once TRBJ1-5 TRBV30 TGTGCCTGGAGGCCCCCAGGGTTGTTAGAGCCCCAGCATTTT CAWRPPGLLEPQHF
13 NA NA TRBJ1-2 TRBV12-3/TRBV12-4 TGTGCCAGCACCCGGGCCGGGGGAAGTGGCTACACCTTC CASTRAGGSGYTF
16 NA NA TRBJ2-2 TRBV10-1 TGCGCCAGCAGTGATATGGGGGCGGACGACACCGGGGAGCTGTTTTTT CASSDMGADDTGELFF
15 NA NA TRBJ1-1 TRBV5-1 TGCGCCAGCAGCCCCACTAATCCACGGAACACTGAAGCTTTCTTT CASSPTNPRNTEAFF
15 NA NA TRBJ2-1 TRBV5-1 TGCGCCAGCAGCTTCCAGGCGGGATCTCACAATGAGCAGTTCTTC CASSFQAGSHNEQFF
13 NA NA TRBJ1-1 TRBV2 TGTGCCAGCACGGCTGAGGAGGGCACTGAAGCTTTCTTT CASTAEEGTEAFF
13 NA NA TRBJ1-1 TRBV12-3/TRBV12-4 TGTGCCAGCAGTATTCGGATTAGGACAGAAGCTTTCTTT CASSIRIRTEAFF
15 NA NA TRBJ1-3 TRBV30 TGTGCCTGGAGTGTACGGGGGGCCCCTGGAAACACCATATATTTT CAWSVRGAPGNTIYF
13 NA NA TRBJ1-5 TRBV30 TGTGCCTGGGGTCCGGGGGGTAACCAGCCCCAGCATTTT CAWGPGGNQPQHF
13 TRBD1 NA TRBJ1-4 TRBV4-1 TGCGCCAGCAGCCAAATACAGGGGGAAAAACTGTTTTTT CASSQIQGEKLFF
13 NA NA TRBJ1-1 TRBV29-1 TGCAGCGTTGGTCTAGGGGAATCCACTGAAGCTTTCTTT CSVGLGESTEAFF
14 TRBD1 NA TRBJ2-7 TRBV19 TGTGCCAGTAGTGTGGGACAGGGCTCCTACGAGCAGTACTTC CASSVGQGSYEQYF
16 NA NA TRBJ2-1 TRBV24-1 TGTGCCACCAGTGATCCGGTTGGGAGCTCCTACAATGAGCAGTTCTTC CATSDPVGSSYNEQFF
16 NA NA TRBJ2-1 TRBV24-1 TGTGCCACCAGTGATTTTGGGGCCAGCTCCTACAATGAGCAGTTCTTC CATSDFGASSYNEQFF
11 NA NA TRBJ2-7 TRBV10-3 TGTGCCATCAGTGAGCGGGGCGAGCAGTACTTC CAISERGEQYF
17 TRBD1 NA TRBJ1-4 TRBV2 TGTGCCAGCAGTGGGGACAGGCCCTATGCAACTAATGAAAAACTGTTTTTT CASSGDRPYATNEKLFF
17 NA NA TRBJ2-7 TRBV5-1 TGCGCCAGCAGCTCCCGTTCCTCTCCGGGACAACTCCTCGAGCAGTACTTC CASSSRSSPGQLLEQYF
10 NA once TRBJ1-1 TRBV2 TGTGCCAGCAGTCTGTTCGGAGCTTTCTTT CASSLFGAFF
15 NA NA TRBJ1-4 TRBV6-5 TGTGCCAGCAGTTACTCGGGAGCAACTAATGAAAAACTGTTTTTT CASSYSGATNEKLFF
15 TRBD1 once TRBJ1-2 TRBV4-2 TGTGCCAGCAGCCAAGTCAGGGGGCGTAGCTATGGCTACACCTTC CASSQVRGRSYGYTF